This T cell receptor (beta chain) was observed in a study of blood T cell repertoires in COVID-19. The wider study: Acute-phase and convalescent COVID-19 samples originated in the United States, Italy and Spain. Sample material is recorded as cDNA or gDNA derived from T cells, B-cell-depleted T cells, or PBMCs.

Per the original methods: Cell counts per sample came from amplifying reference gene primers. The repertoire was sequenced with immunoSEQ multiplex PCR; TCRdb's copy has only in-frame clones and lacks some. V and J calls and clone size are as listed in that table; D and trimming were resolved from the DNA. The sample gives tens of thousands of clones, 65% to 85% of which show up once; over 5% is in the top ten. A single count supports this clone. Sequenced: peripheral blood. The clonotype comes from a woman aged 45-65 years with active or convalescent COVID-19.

The CDR3 region is CASSQGRGHPTDTQYF. The CDR3 DNA reads TGTGCCAGCAGCCAAGGGAGGGGACACCCCACAGATACGCAGTATTTT. The chain carries TRBV9 and TRBJ2-3; possibly TRBD2 for D (7 bases). From germline, CDR1 is SGDLS and CDR2 YYNGEE. The length of the CDR3 is 16 residues. V was clipped by 4 bases and J by 2 bases, with 17 bases between them.